The sequence of this T cell receptor (beta chain) was determined in a study of Tregs in tolerant kidney transplant recipients. Study-level background: An approximately 3-day belatacept mixed lymphocyte reaction, sometimes plus 5-day graft donor restimulation, preceded CD4+CD25+CD127- sorting. Recipient cells were told from donor cells by antibody staining.

Study-wide results and limits: The most relevant donor-specific Treg TCRbeta repertoire apparently came from expansion with activated donor B cells. Few patients were studied, so findings need validation in larger groups.

Notes on this clone: Its specificity is not known.

V lost 7 bases, J lost 2 bases, and 7 bases stayed unmatched. The CDR3 totals 14 residues. The germline V gene encodes CDR1 SGDLS and CDR2 YYNGEE. TCRdb's table, derived via immunoSEQ multiplex PCR, lists solely in-frame clones and lacks some. This table has under 14,000 clones, around nine tenths appearing once. Sequenced here: Tregs from blood cultured with allogeneic cells, sampled before the transplant. The clonotype comes from a human patient who received a combined kidney and bone marrow transplant. The chain is built from TRBV9 and TRBJ2-7, with TRBD2 matching over 9 bases. The CDR3 loop reads CASGSTSGPYEQYF. The CDR3 DNA sequence: TGTGCCAGCGGTTCGACTAGCGGACCCTACGAGCAGTACTTC.